The text below deals with one T cell receptor (beta chain). Its recognized antigen is unknown. No much larger clonotype is one base removed from it; base qualities were not supplied. TCR beta chain CDR3 regions were sequenced from genomic DNA using the immunoSEQ assay. Primers annealing to V and J segments amplified rearranged VDJ segments. In the authors' own workflow: The ImmunoSeq Analyzer software was used to calculate clonality and richness metrics. Clones with differential abundance between regions were identified with Fisher's exact test combined with a beta-binomial method for additional stringency. This is the immuneACCESS table as TCRdb keeps it, with only in-frame sequences that have V and J called. A part of the clones is gone; compared with another copy, unresolved V genes explain less than half, and the rest is unexplained. The D gene and trimming were derived from the DNA, and the V and J assignments and clone size from that table. The sample table lists 21,000 or so clones, about two thirds of them with a count of one. The ten largest make up roughly 15% of the sample.

The CDR3 measures 12 amino acids from cysteine to phenylalanine. CDR3 DNA only is kept here, 36 bases in frame from base 1. The germline ends are 10 bases apart after V is trimmed by 4 bases and J by 6 bases. CDR1 and CDR2 are drawn from the germline V gene (reference sequence): LGHDT, YNNKEL. This entry comes from a study of intratumoral heterogeneity in liver cancer. The study in broad terms: Across the full approximately 15-patient cohort, most patients were male and a median age of roughly 69 years was recorded. RNA-seq, DNA sequencing, TCR-seq and SNP array data from multiple regions of hepatocellular carcinoma specimens were combined in the study to investigate intratumor heterogeneity. The full cohort included 70 to 80 multiregional samples from some 15 HCC patients, consisting of roughly 50 tumoral regions and 20 adjacent nontumoral regions.

Every patient had early-stage hepatocellular carcinoma and received no therapy prior to surgical resection. Sampled areas lacked macroscopic evidence of necrosis or hemorrhage. In two patients, TCR sequencing (ImmunoSeq) was performed on multiple regions. Each frozen resection tissue sample was taken at least 1 cm away from every other sample. Samples labelled N came from nontumoral liver tissue adjacent to the tumor. Genomic DNA was extracted from bulk tissue using the DNeasy blood and tissue kit. On the study overall, not on this receptor specifically: Limitations acknowledged by the authors included a relatively low number of patients and under-sampled representation of tumor-infiltrating lymphocytes.

The chain was built from TRBV3-1 (or the pseudogene TRBV3-2) and TRBJ2-7; the D gene is perhaps TRBD1, from 6 matching bases. The input for sequencing was tumor-adjacent normal tissue, taken before any cancer treatment. This receptor was identified in a woman in her sixties or seventies with hepatocellular carcinoma. The nucleotides are TGTGCCAGCAGCCCCCTGGGGGCCGAGCAGTACTTC. Translated, it reads CASSPLGAEQYF.